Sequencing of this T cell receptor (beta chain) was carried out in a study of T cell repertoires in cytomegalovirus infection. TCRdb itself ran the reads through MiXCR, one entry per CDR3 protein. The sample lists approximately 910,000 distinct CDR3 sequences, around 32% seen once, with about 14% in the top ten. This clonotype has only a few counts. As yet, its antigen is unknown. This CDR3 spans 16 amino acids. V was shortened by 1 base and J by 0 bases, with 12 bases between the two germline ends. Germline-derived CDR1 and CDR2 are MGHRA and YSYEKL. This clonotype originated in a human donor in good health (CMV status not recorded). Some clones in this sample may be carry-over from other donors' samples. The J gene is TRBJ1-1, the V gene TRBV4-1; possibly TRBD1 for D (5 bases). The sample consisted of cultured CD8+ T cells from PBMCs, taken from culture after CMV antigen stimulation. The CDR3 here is CASSQGGGFMNTEAFF. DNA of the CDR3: TGCGCCAGCAGCCAAGGGGGCGGTTTCATGAACACTGAAGCTTTCTTT.